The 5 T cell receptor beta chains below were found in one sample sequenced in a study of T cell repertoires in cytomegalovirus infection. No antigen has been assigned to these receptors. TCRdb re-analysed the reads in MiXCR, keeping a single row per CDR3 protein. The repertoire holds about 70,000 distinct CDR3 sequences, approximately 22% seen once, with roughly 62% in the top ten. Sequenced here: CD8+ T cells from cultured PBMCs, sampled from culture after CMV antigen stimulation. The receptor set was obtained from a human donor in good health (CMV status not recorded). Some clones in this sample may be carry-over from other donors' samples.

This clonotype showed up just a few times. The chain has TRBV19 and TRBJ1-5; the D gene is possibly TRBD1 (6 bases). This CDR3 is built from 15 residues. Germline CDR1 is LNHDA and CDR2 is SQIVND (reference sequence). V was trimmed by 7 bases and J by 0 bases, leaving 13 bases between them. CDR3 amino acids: CASTSWGASNQPQHF. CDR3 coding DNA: TGTGCCAGTACCTCCTGGGGGGCTAGCAATCAGCCCCAGCATTTT. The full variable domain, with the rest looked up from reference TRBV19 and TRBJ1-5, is DGGITQSPKYLFRKEGQNVTLSCEQNLNHDAMYWYRQDPGQGLRLIYYSQIVNDFQKGDIAEGYSVSREKKESFPLTVTSAQKNPTAFYLCASTSWGASNQPQHFGDGTRLSIL.

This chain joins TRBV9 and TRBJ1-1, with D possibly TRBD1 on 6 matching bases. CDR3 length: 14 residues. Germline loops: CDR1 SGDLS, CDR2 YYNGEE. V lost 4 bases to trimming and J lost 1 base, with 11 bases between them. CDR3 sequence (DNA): TGTGCCAGCAGCACCTGGGACAAGAACACTGAAGCTTTCTTT. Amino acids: CASSTWDKNTEAFF.

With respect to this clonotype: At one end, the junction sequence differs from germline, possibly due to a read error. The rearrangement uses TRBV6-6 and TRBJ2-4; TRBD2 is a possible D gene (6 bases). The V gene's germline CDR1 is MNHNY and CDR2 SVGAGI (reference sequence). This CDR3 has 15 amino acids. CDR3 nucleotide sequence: TGTGCCAGCAGTGGCACCTCAGACCGGGACTCTCCCATCCTCTTC. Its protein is CASSGTSDRDSPILF.

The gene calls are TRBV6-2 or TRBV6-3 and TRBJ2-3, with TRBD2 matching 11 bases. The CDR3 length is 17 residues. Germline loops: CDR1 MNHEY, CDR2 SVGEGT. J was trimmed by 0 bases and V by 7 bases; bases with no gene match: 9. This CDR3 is CASKSGIAGGSTDTQYF. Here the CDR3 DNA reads TGTGCCAGCAAAAGCGGAATAGCGGGGGGGAGCACAGATACGCAGTATTTT.

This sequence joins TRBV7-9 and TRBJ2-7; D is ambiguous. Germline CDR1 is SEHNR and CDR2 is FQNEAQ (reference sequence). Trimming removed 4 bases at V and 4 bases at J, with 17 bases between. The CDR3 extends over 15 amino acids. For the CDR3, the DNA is TGTGCCAGCAGCTCCCTCGACGGGCCGGAGTACGAGCAGTACTTC. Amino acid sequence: CASSSLDGPEYEQYF.